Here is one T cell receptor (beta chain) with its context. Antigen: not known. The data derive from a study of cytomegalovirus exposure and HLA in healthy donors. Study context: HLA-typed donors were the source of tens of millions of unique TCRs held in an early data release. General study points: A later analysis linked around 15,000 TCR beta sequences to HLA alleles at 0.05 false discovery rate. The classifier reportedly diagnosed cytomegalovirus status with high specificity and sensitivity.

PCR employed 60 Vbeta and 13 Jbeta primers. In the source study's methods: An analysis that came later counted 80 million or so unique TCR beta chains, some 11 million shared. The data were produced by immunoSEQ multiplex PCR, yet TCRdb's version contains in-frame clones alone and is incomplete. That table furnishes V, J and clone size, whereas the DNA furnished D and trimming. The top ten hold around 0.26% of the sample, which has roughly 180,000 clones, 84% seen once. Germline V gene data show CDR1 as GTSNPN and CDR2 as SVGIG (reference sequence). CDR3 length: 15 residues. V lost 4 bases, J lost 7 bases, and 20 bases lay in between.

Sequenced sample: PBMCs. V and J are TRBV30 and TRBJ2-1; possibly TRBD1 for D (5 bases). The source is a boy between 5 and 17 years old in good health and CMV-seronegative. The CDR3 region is CAWTLSGAGSNEQFF. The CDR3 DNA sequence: TGTGCCTGGACCTTAAGTGGGGCTGGAAGTAATGAGCAGTTCTTC. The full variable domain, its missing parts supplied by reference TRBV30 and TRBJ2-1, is SQTIHQWPATLVQPVGSPLSLECTVEGTSNPNLYWYRQAAGRGLQLLFYSVGIGQISSEVPQNLSASRPQDRQFILSSKKLLLSDSGFYLCAWTLSGAGSNEQFFGPGTRLTVL.